Described below is a single TCR beta chain sequence and its context. It was with 60 Vbeta and 13 Jbeta primers that the PCR ran. Sequencing was performed with immunoSEQ multiplex PCR; in TCRdb, only in-frame clones are kept and a portion is missing. In the table there are around 97,000 clones, about four fifths of which are singletons. The entry originates in a study of cytomegalovirus exposure and HLA in healthy donors. This CDR3 is built from 15 residues. Germline V gene sequence: CDR1 SGHAT, CDR2 FQDESV (reference sequence). V lost 1 base to trimming and J lost 4 bases, with 13 bases between them. J is TRBJ1-2 and V is TRBV11-1; perhaps TRBD1 as D (6 bases). The clonotype originates from a middle-aged man in good health and CMV-seropositive. The sequenced sample consisted of PBMCs. CDR3 DNA: TGTGCCAGCAGCTTAGGCCCAGGGGAAGGCTATGGCTACACCTTC. The encoded protein is CASSLGPGEGYGYTF.